Listed below are T cell receptor beta chains from one sample, sequenced in a study of post-analysis software for immune sequencing data. TCRdb reprocessed the PCR reads with MiXCR, giving one entry per CDR3 protein. The data hold roughly 570,000 distinct CDR3 sequences, with 30% to 40% observed a single time. Sequencing input: blood. The receptors were sampled from a girl aged 2-17 years with multiple sclerosis. Each CDR3 is given with its conserved first and last residue. The order of the fields is clone size, J gene, V gene, D gene, CDR3 protein, CDR3 DNA. The D gene is left open where the match is weak. Part of the rows lack a size; the others show once, few, many or a class for expanded clones.

>NA|TRBJ1-5|TRBV20-1|NA
CSARGLTNQPQHF
TGCAGTGCTAGGGGGCTGACTAATCAGCCCCAGCATTTT
>few|TRBJ2-2|TRBV29-1|NA
CSVGGPTGELFF
TGCAGCGTAGGCGGACCCACCGGGGAGCTGTTTTTT
>NA|TRBJ1-2|TRBV12-3/TRBV12-4|NA
CASSLRGFNYGYTF
TGTGCCAGCAGTTTAAGAGGGTTTAACTATGGCTACACCTTC
>few|TRBJ1-1|TRBV7-9|NA
CASSLAGGAAFF
TGTGCCAGCAGCTTAGCCGGGGGGGCTGCTTTCTTT
>few|TRBJ1-5|TRBV3-1|NA
CASGGWDQPQHF
TGTGCCAGCGGGGGGTGGGATCAGCCCCAGCATTTT
>NA|TRBJ1-4|TRBV4-2|TRBD1
CASSQDRRGRATNEKLFF
TGTGCCAGCAGCCAAGATCGCAGGGGGAGAGCAACTAATGAAAAACTGTTTTTT
>NA|TRBJ1-2|TRBV14|NA
CASSQEQKANYGYTF
TGTGCCAGTAGCCAAGAACAGAAAGCTAACTATGGCTACACCTTC
>NA|TRBJ1-2|TRBV18|NA
CASSPEGLGYGYTF
TGTGCCAGCTCACCAGAGGGGCTCGGCTATGGCTACACCTTC
>NA|TRBJ2-3|TRBV10-3|TRBD1
CATATRQGVGTDTQYF
TGTGCCACAGCGACACGACAGGGTGTGGGCACAGATACGCAGTATTTT
>NA|TRBJ2-7|TRBV5-1|TRBD2
CASSLDWRGRNDEQYF
TGCGCCAGCAGCTTGGACTGGCGGGGGAGGAACGATGAGCAGTACTTC
>few|TRBJ2-7|TRBV5-1|NA
CASSPARGGPYEQYF
TGCGCCAGCAGCCCTGCCAGGGGGGGGCCCTACGAGCAGTACTTC
>few|TRBJ1-2|TRBV12-3/TRBV12-4|NA
CASSFPPGGRYGYTF
TGTGCCAGCAGTTTCCCCCCAGGAGGGCGGTATGGCTACACCTTC
>few|TRBJ2-6|TRBV27|NA
CASSLRPQATGFHSGANVLTF
TGTGCCAGCAGTTTAAGGCCCCAGGCAACGGGCTTCCACTCTGGGGCCAACGTCCTGACTTTC
>once|TRBJ2-7|TRBV15|TRBD1
CTVRGQGAHEQYF
TGTACCGTTAGGGGACAGGGGGCTCACGAGCAGTACTTC
>NA|TRBJ2-3|TRBV3-1|NA
CASSLGLLDRFTDTQYF
TGTGCCAGCAGCCTCGGGCTACTCGATAGGTTTACAGATACGCAGTATTTT
>NA|TRBJ2-7|TRBV20-1|NA
CSARDSARAYEQYF
TGCAGTGCTAGAGATTCAGCCAGAGCCTACGAGCAGTACTTC
>NA|TRBJ2-4|TRBV2|TRBD1
CASSTDRGQNIQYF
TGTGCCAGCAGTACGGACAGGGGTCAAAACATTCAGTACTTC
>NA|TRBJ1-6|TRBV28|TRBD1
CASRKDRKNSPLHF
TGTGCCAGCAGGAAGGACAGGAAAAATTCACCCCTCCACTTT
>few|TRBJ2-1|TRBV6-5|TRBD2
CASGSGGRTSYNEQFF
TGTGCCAGCGGTAGCGGGGGCCGAACCTCCTACAATGAGCAGTTCTTC
>NA|TRBJ1-5|TRBV10-3|TRBD1
CASQQGAGQPQHF
TGTGCCTCCCAACAGGGGGCTGGGCAGCCCCAGCATTTT
>few|TRBJ2-1|TRBV20-1|NA
CSARGLAGNEQFF
TGCAGTGCTAGAGGTCTAGCCGGGAATGAGCAGTTCTTC
>NA|TRBJ2-1|TRBV5-1|NA
CASMTDMSSYNEQFF
TGCGCCAGCATGACAGATATGAGCTCCTACAATGAGCAGTTCTTC
>once|TRBJ2-3|TRBV7-3|TRBD2
CASSPLAEGDTQYF
TGTGCCAGCAGCCCACTAGCGGAAGGAGATACGCAGTATTTT
>NA|TRBJ2-7|TRBV5-1|NA
CASSFTPPSGKTYEQYF
TGCGCCAGCAGCTTTACCCCACCCAGCGGAAAAACCTACGAGCAGTACTTC
>NA|TRBJ1-6|TRBV6-5|NA
CASTNRDVDNSPLHF
TGTGCCAGCACTAACCGGGACGTGGATAATTCACCCCTCCACTTT
>once|TRBJ2-7|TRBV11-2|TRBD2
CASRSGGGRRSYEQYF
TGTGCCAGCAGATCCGGCGGGGGTCGGCGCTCCTACGAGCAGTACTTC
>NA|TRBJ2-3|TRBV20-1|NA
CSAIKSGSTDTQYF
TGCAGTGCTATTAAGAGCGGTAGCACAGATACGCAGTATTTT
>NA|TRBJ2-5|TRBV24-1|TRBD1
CATSEGGWETQYF
TGTGCCACCAGTGAAGGGGGCTGGGAGACCCAGTACTTC
>many|TRBJ2-7|TRBV29-1|NA
CSVAPGTGSYEQYF
TGCAGCGTTGCGCCCGGGACTGGGAGCTACGAGCAGTACTTC